This T cell receptor beta chain was retrieved from a study of blood T cell repertoires in COVID-19. Study background: Both acute and convalescent COVID-19 samples were obtained from the United States, Italy and Spain. Nucleic acid was either cDNA or gDNA, and it came from T cells, B-cell-depleted T cells, or PBMCs.

The CDR3 totals 12 residues. Trimming left V 8 bases short and J 4 bases short, with 11 bases between. From germline, CDR1 is MNHEY and CDR2 SVGAGI. Original analysis: Estimated nucleated cell counts came from reference gene primer amplification. Sequencing used immunoSEQ multiplex PCR; TCRdb keeps in-frame clones, though not all of them. V, J and clone size are those of that table, while D and trimming were read from the DNA. The sample holds 110,000 to 150,000 clones; around 82% are singletons and the top ten take 35% to 55%. Sequencing input: peripheral blood. This sequence originates from a human donor in a cohort sampled during active COVID-19. V gene TRBV6-5 combines with J gene TRBJ1-1; D gene ambiguous. This chain's CDR3 is CASGSGFTEAFF. As DNA, the CDR3 is TGTGCCAGCGGTTCCGGGTTCACTGAAGCTTTCTTT.